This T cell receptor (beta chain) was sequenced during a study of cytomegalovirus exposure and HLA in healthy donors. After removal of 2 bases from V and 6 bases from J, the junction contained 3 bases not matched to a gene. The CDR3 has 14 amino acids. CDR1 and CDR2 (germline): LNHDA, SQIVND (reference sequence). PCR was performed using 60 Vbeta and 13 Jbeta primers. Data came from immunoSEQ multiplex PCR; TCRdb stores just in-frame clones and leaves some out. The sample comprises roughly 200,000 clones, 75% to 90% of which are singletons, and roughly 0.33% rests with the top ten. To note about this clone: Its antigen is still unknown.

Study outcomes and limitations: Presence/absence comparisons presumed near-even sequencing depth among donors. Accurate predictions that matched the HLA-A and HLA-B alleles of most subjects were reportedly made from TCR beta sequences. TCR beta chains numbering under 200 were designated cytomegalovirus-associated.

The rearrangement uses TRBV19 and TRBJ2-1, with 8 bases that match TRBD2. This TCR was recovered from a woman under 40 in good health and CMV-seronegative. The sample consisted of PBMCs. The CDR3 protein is CASSISGSGNEQFF. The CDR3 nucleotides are TGTGCCAGTAGTATAAGCGGGAGTGGCAATGAGCAGTTCTTC.